The clone carrying this TCR beta chain was seen a few times. The antigen is undetermined. The CDR3 loop spans 12 amino acids. Trimming shortened V by 5 bases and J by 10 bases, and 9 bases separated the two germline ends. CDR1 is SGHVS and CDR2 is FNYEAQ in the germline V gene. The data stem from a study of early T cells in non-severe SARS-CoV-2 infection. Across the whole study: From unsorted whole blood, bulk RNA was sequenced, and the chains remained unpaired. Study results and limitations: VDJdb matching favored anti-spike CD8 responses, missing private and CD4 specificities.

Individual cDNA molecules were tagged with unique molecular identifiers, the study reported. TCRdb fed the 5' RACE reads into MiXCR, producing one record per CDR3 protein. The sample lists 70,000 to 85,000 distinct CDR3 sequences; roughly an eighth were seen once. The source is an adult who was a healthcare worker with PCR-confirmed SARS-CoV-2 infection or an uninfected control (not recorded which). V and J are TRBV7-6 and TRBJ1-6, with D maybe TRBD1 (5 bases). The sequencing input was whole blood. The CDR3 protein is CASSPPGSPLHF. DNA for the CDR3: TGTGCCAGCAGCCCCCCAGGGTCACCCCTCCACTTT.